This entry is about one TCR beta chain. Its antigen is still unknown. The source of the sample is a study of response to subunit inactivated influenza vaccine. The CDR3 totals 15 residues. Per germline, CDR1 SGHAT and CDR2 FQNNGV. V shed 6 bases, J shed 5 bases, and the junction held 7 bases outside the gene matches. Study conclusions and caveats: The authors suggested that every seasonal influenza vaccination recruits few new T cells.

TCRdb analysed the RT-PCR reads with MiXCR anew, one entry per CDR3 protein. The sample includes hundreds of thousands of distinct CDR3 sequences, 10% to 12% seen only once; the top ten take 11%. Another study also made use of these data, one on T cells expressing NK-cell markers. This second study notes: The authors made TCR beta cDNA libraries by 5'RACE template switching. This switching added a universal primer site and UMIs. All TCR beta repertoires analysed originated from sorted CD3+CD56+NKG2C+, CD3+CD56+NKG2C- and CD3+CD56-NKG2C+ T cells. The same clonotypes also predominated in the CD3+CD56-NKG2C+ fraction of several donors.

This receptor was taken from a man aged 50 or older who received an inactivated influenza vaccine. The material sequenced was PBMCs from blood, taken on the day of vaccination. This chain connects TRBV11-2 to TRBJ2-1, with 10 bases fitting TRBD1. Written as DNA, the CDR3 is TGTGCCAGCAGACTCCCCGGGACAGGGGACAATGAGCAGTTCTTC. This encodes CASRLPGTGDNEQFF.